This TCR beta chain was documented in a study of CD8 T cells in ankylosing spondylitis. TCRdb re-called the 5' RACE reads with MiXCR, one entry per CDR3 protein. The sample has under 400,000 distinct CDR3 sequences; 11% are singletons. General observations from the study: The study identified a TCR beta motif of roughly eight highly homologous variants that appeared characteristic of ankylosing spondylitis blood. Disease-associated clones were reportedly significantly overrepresented in matched ankylosing spondylitis synovial fluid.

A word on this clonotype: Its antigen is not known.

V gave up 6 bases and J gave up 0 bases, with 11 bases separating them. CDR3 length: 14 residues. V is TRBV12-3 or TRBV12-4 and J is TRBJ2-5; D possibly corresponds to TRBD2 (6 bases). Input material: blood, either unsorted or a sorted T cell fraction (not recorded which). The sequence was obtained from a female donor with ankylosing spondylitis or in good health (not recorded which). This CDR3 is CASSGGQDQETQYF. CDR3 DNA sequence: TGTGCCAGCAGCGGAGGGCAGGACCAAGAGACCCAGTACTTC.